This passage covers 11 T cell receptor beta chains from one sample sequenced in a study of somatic mutations in cytotoxic T cells in rheumatoid arthritis. The data were produced by immunoSEQ multiplex PCR, yet TCRdb's version contains in-frame clones alone and is incomplete. The sample contains tens of thousands of clones, about 85% of which appear only once. Sample: CD8+ T cells sorted from blood. Source of these receptors: an adult with rheumatoid arthritis.

This chain uses TRBV15 with TRBJ1-2; D is perhaps TRBD1 (5 bases). The ends were cut back, 0 bases at V and 6 bases at J, with 14 bases in the middle. Germline CDR1 LNHNV, CDR2 YYDKDF (reference sequence). This CDR3 comprises 15 residues. The CDR3 DNA sequence: TGTGCCACCAGCAGAGACAGGGCGGAAGTGAATGGCTACACCTTC. This translates into CATSRDRAEVNGYTF.

This clone appeared a single time. The rearrangement uses TRBV5-5 and TRBJ2-7; D may be TRBD1 (6 bases). The V and J ends lost 5 bases and 4 bases respectively, with 13 bases between them. Germline CDR1 is SGHKS and CDR2 is YYEKEE (reference sequence). This CDR3 contains 13 residues. The DNA for the CDR3 is TGTGCCAGCAGACGGACAGCTAGTTACGAGCAGTACTTC. It codes for CASRRTASYEQYF.

This clone showed up just a few times. The chain joins TRBV7-9 to TRBJ1-5; tentatively, D is TRBD1 (5 bases). V was cut by 7 bases and J by 1 base, with 17 bases left in between. Germline V gene data show CDR1 as SEHNR and CDR2 as FQNEAQ (reference sequence). This CDR3 spans 16 amino acids. CDR3 nucleotide sequence: TGTGCCAGCACCCCAAGGGCAGGGATAAGCAATCAGCCCCAGCATTTT. Translating it yields CASTPRAGISNQPQHF.

The CDR3 bases are TGTGCCAGCAGTGAGCGGGGACGCTACACCTTC. Translated, it gives CASSERGRYTF. The chain recombines TRBV2 with TRBJ1-2; tentative D call: TRBD1 (5 bases). Trimming took off 3 bases at V and 9 bases at J, with 8 bases between the two ends. The CDR3 sequence is 11 residues long. CDR1 SNHLY and CDR2 FYNNEI come from the germline V gene.

Remarks on this clone: The sample has other DNA sequences that encode this CDR3 too. This chain uses TRBV4-1 with TRBJ2-3, with D tentatively TRBD2 (6 bases). The V end lost 1 base, the J end lost 6 bases, and 14 bases lay between the germline ends. Germline CDR1 MGHRA, CDR2 YSYEKL. This CDR3 has 15 amino acids. For the CDR3, the DNA is TGCGCCAGCAGCCAAGGTCTAGCGCCAGGGGATACGCAGTATTTT. This encodes CASSQGLAPGDTQYF.

The genes are TRBV27 and TRBJ2-1, with D possibly being TRBD1 or TRBD2 (6 bases each). The length of the CDR3 is 13 residues. CDR1 is MNHEY and CDR2 is SMNVEV in the germline V gene (reference sequence). V lost 3 bases to trimming and J lost 14 bases, with 17 bases between them. The CDR3, as DNA: TGTGCCAGCAGTTTTGGGGGGCGGCGAGAGAAGTTCTTC. Translating it yields CASSFGGRREKFF.

V is TRBV13 and J is TRBJ1-3, with TRBD1 identical over 9 bases. Trimming removed 5 bases from V and 6 bases from J; junction bases left unmatched: 5. Per the germline V gene, CDR1 is PRHDT and CDR2 is FYEKMQ (reference sequence). This CDR3 region has 14 residues. CDR3 region: CASSPRDRVNTIYF. CDR3 nucleotides: TGTGCCAGCAGCCCACGGGACAGGGTAAACACCATATATTTT. The full variable domain, completed using reference TRBV13 and TRBJ1-3, is AAGVIQSPRHLIKEKRETATLKCYPIPRHDTVYWYQQGPGQDPQFLISFYEKMQSDKGSIPDRFSAQQFSDYHSELNMSSLELGDSALYFCASSPRDRVNTIYFGEGSWLTVV.

The J gene is TRBJ1-2, the V gene TRBV20-1; D is uncertain. This CDR3 is built from 10 residues. The V end was cut by 7 bases, the J end by 8 bases, with 11 bases between. Germline V lookup: CDR1 DFQATT, CDR2 SNEGSKA (reference sequence). CDR3 in DNA: TGCAGTGGGGAAGCTCAGGGCTACACCTTC. Translated, it gives CSGEAQGYTF.

The V and J genes are TRBV7-9 and TRBJ2-4; D unclear. V lost 4 bases to trimming and J lost 0 bases, with 13 bases between them. The CDR3 totals 16 residues. CDR1 SEHNR and CDR2 FQNEAQ come from the germline V gene (reference sequence). The DNA for the CDR3 is TGTGCCAGCAGCTCCCCTAAGGGTATAGCCAAAAACATTCAGTACTTC. It codes for CASSSPKGIAKNIQYF.

This sequence joins TRBV30 and TRBJ2-7, with 10 bases matching TRBD1. Per germline, CDR1 GTSNPN and CDR2 SVGIG (reference sequence). CDR3 length equals 14 residues. Trimming removed 4 bases from V and 2 bases from J; junction bases left unmatched: 5. The CDR3 nucleotides are TGTGCCTGGACAGGGACAGGGGCTCCCTACGAGCAGTACTTC. Amino acid sequence: CAWTGTGAPYEQYF.

Worth noting for this clone: The same CDR3 also results from other DNA sequences found in this sample. The chain combines TRBV27 with TRBJ1-5, with 8 nucleotides matching TRBD1. There are 16 residues in the CDR3. CDR1 is MNHEY and CDR2 is SMNVEV in the germline V gene (reference sequence). Trimming at V came to 6 bases and at J to 2 bases, leaving 9 bases not matched to a gene. Written as DNA, the CDR3 is TGTGCCAGCAGCCTGACAGGGGTGAGAGGCAATCAGCCCCAGCATTTT. Translation: CASSLTGVRGNQPQHF.